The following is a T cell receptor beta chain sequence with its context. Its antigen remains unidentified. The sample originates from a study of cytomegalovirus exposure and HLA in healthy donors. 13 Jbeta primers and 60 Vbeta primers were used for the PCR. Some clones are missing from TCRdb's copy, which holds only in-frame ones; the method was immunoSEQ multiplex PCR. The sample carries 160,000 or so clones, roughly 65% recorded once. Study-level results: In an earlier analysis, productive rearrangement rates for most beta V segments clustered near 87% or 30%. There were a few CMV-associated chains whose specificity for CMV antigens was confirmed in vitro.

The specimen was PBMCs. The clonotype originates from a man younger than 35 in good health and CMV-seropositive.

CDR3 residues: CASRPDSYSYNEQFF. As DNA, the CDR3 is TGTGCCAGCAGACCTGACAGTTACTCCTACAATGAGCAGTTCTTC. The gene calls are TRBV9 and TRBJ2-1, with a possible D match to TRBD1 (5 bases). Germline V gene lookup returns CDR1 SGDLS and CDR2 YYNGEE. V was pared by 5 bases and J by 0 bases, with 12 bases between. This CDR3 contains 15 residues. Together with reference TRBV9 and TRBJ2-1, the CDR3 gives the full variable domain: DSGVTQTPKHLITATGQRVTLRCSPRSGDLSVYWYQQSLDQGLQFLIQYYNGEERAKGNILERFSAQQFPDLHSELNLSSLELGDSALYFCASRPDSYSYNEQFFGPGTRLTVL.